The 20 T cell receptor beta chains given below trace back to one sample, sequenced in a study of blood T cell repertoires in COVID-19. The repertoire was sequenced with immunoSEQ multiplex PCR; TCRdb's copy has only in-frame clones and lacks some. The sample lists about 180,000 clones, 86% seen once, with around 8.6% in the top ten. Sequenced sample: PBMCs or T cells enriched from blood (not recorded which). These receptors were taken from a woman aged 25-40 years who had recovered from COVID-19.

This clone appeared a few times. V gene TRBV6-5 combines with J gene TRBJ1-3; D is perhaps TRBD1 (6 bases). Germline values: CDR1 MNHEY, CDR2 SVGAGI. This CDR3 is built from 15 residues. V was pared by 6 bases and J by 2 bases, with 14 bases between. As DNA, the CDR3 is TGTGCCAGCAGAAATAGACAGGTGGCTGGAAACACCATATATTTT. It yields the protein CASRNRQVAGNTIYF.

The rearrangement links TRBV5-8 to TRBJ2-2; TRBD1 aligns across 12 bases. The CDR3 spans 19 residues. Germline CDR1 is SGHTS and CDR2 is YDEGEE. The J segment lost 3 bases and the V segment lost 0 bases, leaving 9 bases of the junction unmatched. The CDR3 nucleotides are TGTGCCAGCAGCTTGGTCTTGGGACAGGGGGCGAGTTACACCGGGGAGCTGTTTTTT. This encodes CASSLVLGQGASYTGELFF. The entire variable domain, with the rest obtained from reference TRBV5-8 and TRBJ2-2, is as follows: EAGVTQSPTHLIKTRGQQATLRCSPISGHTSVYWYQQALGLGLQFLLWYDEGEERNRGNFPPRFSGRQFPNYSSELNVNALELEDSALYLCASSLVLGQGASYTGELFFGEGSRLTVL.

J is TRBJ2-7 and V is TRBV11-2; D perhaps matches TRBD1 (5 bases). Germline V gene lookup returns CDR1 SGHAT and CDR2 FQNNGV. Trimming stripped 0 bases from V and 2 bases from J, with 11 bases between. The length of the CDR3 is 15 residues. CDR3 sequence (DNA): TGTGCCAGCAGCTTAGAGATCCCAGGGCCCTACGAGCAGTACTTC. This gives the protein CASSLEIPGPYEQYF.

CDR3 in amino acids: CASSEQGRVEEKLFF. In nucleotides, the CDR3 is TGTGCCAGCAGCGAACAGGGTAGGGTTGAAGAAAAACTGTTTTTT. The rearrangement uses TRBV25-1 and TRBJ1-4; possibly TRBD1 for D (6 bases). Germline lookup yields CDR1 MGHDK and CDR2 SYGVNS. Trimming removed 6 bases at V and 8 bases at J, with 19 bases between. The CDR3 has 15 residues.

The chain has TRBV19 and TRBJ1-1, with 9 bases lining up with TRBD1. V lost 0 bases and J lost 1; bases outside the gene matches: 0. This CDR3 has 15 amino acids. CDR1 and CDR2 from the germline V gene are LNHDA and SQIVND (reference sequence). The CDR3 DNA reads TGTGCCAGTAGTATAGAGGACAGGGGGAACACTGAAGCTTTCTTT. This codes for CASSIEDRGNTEAFF.

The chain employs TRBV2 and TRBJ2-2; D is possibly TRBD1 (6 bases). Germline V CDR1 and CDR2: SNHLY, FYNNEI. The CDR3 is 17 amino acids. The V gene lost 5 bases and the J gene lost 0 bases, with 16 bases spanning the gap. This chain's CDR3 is CASSLGQQGPNTGELFF. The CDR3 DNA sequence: TGTGCCAGCAGTCTGGGCCAACAGGGACCGAACACCGGGGAGCTGTTTTTT.

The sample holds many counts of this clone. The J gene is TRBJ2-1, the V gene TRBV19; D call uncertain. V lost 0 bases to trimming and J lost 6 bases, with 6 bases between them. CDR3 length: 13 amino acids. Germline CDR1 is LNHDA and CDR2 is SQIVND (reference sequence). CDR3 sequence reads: CASSIDFGNEQFF. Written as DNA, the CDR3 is TGTGCCAGTAGTATAGATTTCGGCAATGAGCAGTTCTTC.

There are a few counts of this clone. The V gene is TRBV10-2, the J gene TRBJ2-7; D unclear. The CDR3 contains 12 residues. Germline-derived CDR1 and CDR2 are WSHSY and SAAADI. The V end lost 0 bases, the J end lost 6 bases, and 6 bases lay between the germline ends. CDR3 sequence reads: CASSESQIEQYF. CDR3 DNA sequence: TGCGCCAGCAGTGAGTCCCAGATCGAGCAGTACTTC.

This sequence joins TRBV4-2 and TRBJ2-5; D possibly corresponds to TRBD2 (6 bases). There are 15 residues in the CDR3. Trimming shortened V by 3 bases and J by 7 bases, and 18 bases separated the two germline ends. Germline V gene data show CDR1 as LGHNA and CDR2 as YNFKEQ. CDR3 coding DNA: TGTGCCAGCAGCCAGGACCATTCTAGCGCCGGGACCCAGTACTTC. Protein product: CASSQDHSSAGTQYF.

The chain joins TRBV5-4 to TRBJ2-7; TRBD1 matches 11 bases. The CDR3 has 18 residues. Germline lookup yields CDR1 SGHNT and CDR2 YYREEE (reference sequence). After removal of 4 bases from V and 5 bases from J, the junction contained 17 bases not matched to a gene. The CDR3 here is CASSDGTGGLAGVDEQYF. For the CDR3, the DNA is TGTGCCAGCAGCGACGGGACAGGGGGATTAGCGGGAGTGGACGAGCAGTACTTC. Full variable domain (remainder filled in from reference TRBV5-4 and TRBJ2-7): ETGVTQSPTHLIKTRGQQVTLRCSSQSGHNTVSWYQQALGQGPQFIFQYYREEENGRGNFPPRFSGLQFPNYSSELNVNALELDDSALYLCASSDGTGGLAGVDEQYFGPGTRLTVT.

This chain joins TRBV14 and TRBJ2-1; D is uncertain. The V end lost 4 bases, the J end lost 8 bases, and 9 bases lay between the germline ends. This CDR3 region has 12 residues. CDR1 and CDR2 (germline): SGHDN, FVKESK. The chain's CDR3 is CASSLRVDEQFF. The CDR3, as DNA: TGTGCCAGCAGCCTTCGAGTCGATGAGCAGTTCTTC.

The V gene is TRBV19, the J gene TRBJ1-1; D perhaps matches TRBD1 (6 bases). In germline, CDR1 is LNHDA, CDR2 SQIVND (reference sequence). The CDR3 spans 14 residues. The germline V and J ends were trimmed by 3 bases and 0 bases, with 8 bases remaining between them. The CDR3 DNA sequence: TGTGCCAGTAGTATTGGACAGCTGAACACTGAAGCTTTCTTT. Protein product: CASSIGQLNTEAFF.

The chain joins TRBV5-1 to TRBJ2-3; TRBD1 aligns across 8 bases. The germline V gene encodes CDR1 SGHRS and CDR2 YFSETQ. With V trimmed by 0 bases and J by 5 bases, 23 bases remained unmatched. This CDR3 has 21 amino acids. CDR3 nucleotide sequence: TGCGCCAGCAGCTTGGCTGCACGAACCAGCCAACCGGGACAGGTGAAAGATACGCAGTATTTT. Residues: CASSLAARTSQPGQVKDTQYF.

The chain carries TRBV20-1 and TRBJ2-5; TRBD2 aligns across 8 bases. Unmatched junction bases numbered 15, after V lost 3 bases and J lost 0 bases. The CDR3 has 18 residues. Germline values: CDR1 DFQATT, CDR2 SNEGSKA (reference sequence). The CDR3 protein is CSASFERGPNPYQETQYF. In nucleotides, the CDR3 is TGCAGTGCTAGTTTCGAGCGGGGGCCAAACCCGTACCAAGAGACCCAGTACTTC.

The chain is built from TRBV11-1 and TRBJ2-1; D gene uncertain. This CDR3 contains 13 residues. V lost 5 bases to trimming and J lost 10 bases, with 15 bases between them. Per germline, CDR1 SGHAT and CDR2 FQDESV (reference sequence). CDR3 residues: CASSPTVSVEQFF. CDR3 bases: TGTGCCAGCAGCCCCACGGTAAGCGTCGAGCAGTTCTTC.

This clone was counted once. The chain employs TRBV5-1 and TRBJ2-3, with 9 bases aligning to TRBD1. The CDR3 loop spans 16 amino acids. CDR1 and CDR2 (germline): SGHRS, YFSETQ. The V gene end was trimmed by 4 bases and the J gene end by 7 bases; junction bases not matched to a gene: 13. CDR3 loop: CASSRASGQGGYTQYF. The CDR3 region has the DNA TGCGCCAGCAGCCGGGCATCGGGACAGGGAGGGTATACGCAGTATTTT.

CDR3 region: CASSAPGLAGQGGELFF. CDR3 DNA sequence: TGTGCCAGCAGCGCACCGGGACTAGCGGGACAGGGCGGGGAGCTGTTTTTT. The chain carries TRBV5-6 and TRBJ2-2; 13 bases align to TRBD2. V dropped 4 bases and J dropped 7; count of bases not matched to a gene: 10. The CDR3 length is 17 residues. Per the germline V gene, CDR1 is SGHDT and CDR2 is YYEEEE.

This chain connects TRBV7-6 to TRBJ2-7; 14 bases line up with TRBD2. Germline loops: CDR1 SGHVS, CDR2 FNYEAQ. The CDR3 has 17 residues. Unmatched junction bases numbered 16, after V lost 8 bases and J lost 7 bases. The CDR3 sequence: CASALAPGTSGSGEQYF. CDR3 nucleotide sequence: TGTGCCAGCGCCTTAGCCCCCGGGACTAGCGGGAGCGGGGAGCAGTACTTC.

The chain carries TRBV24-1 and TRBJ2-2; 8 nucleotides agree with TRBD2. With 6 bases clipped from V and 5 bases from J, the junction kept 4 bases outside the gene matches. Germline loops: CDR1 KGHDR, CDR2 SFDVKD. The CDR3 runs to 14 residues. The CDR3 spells CATSSAGGTGELFF. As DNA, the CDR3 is TGTGCCACCAGTTCTGCGGGAGGTACCGGGGAGCTGTTTTTT.

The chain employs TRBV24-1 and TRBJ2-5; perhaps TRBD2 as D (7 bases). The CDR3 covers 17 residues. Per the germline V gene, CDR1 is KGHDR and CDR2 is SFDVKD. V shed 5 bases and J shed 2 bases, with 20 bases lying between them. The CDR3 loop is CATSGSLGGVGQETQYF. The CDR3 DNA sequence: TGTGCCACCAGTGGTTCTCTAGGGGGGGTTGGGCAAGAGACCCAGTACTTC.